A selection of T cell receptor beta chains follows, all from one sample in a study of cytomegalovirus exposure and HLA in healthy donors. Sequencing used immunoSEQ multiplex PCR; TCRdb keeps in-frame clones, though not all of them. The sample comprises some 95,000 clones, around four fifths of which are singletons, and around 7% rests with the top ten. Sequencing was performed on PBMCs. Source of these receptors: a man in his thirties or forties in good health and CMV-seronegative. Each CDR3 is given with its conserved first and last residue. Each record gives: J gene, CDR3 length, D gene, V gene, CDR3 protein. D genes are given only for firm matches.

J: TRBJ2-7
length: 14
D: TRBD2
V: TRBV7-2
CDR3: CASGQAGGPYEQYF

J: TRBJ2-3
length: 12
D: -
V: TRBV30
CDR3: CAWSPLIHTQYF

J: TRBJ2-7
length: 17
D: TRBD2
V: TRBV6-1
CDR3: CASSEVGLAGVSYEQYF

J: TRBJ2-7
length: 15
D: -
V: TRBV7-9
CDR3: CASSLSFGAGWEQYF

J: TRBJ1-3
length: 14
D: -
V: TRBV27
CDR3: CASSSGISGNTIYF

J: TRBJ2-1
length: 19
D: TRBD2
V: TRBV5-1
CDR3: CASSSGLAGGSSSYNEQFF

J: TRBJ2-7
length: 18
D: TRBD2
V: TRBV18
CDR3: CASSPLGVSTSGQYEQYF

J: TRBJ2-3
length: 15
D: TRBD2
V: TRBV30
CDR3: CAWSVLGGSTDTQYF

J: TRBJ1-2
length: 11
D: -
V: TRBV2
CDR3: CASSGWPGYTF

J: TRBJ2-7
length: 15
D: TRBD1
V: TRBV7-6
CDR3: CASSPRTGAFYEQYF

J: TRBJ2-3
length: 14
D: TRBD1
V: TRBV28
CDR3: CASSPPTGVDTQYF

J: TRBJ1-2
length: 14
D: -
V: TRBV6-5
CDR3: CASSWDTSNYGYTF

J: TRBJ2-2
length: 14
D: -
V: TRBV10-3
CDR3: CATKDTLNTGELFF

J: TRBJ1-1
length: 14
D: TRBD1
V: TRBV25-1
CDR3: CASSYRGGNTEAFF

J: TRBJ1-5
length: 14
D: TRBD1
V: TRBV5-1
CDR3: CASSGTGGGQPQHF

J: TRBJ2-3
length: 13
D: -
V: TRBV10-1
CDR3: CASSDSSGDTQYF

J: TRBJ1-1
length: 12
D: -
V: TRBV2
CDR3: CASTAGQTEAFF

J: TRBJ1-1
length: 14
D: -
V: TRBV6-1
CDR3: CASNRDVVSTEAFF

J: TRBJ1-2
length: 11
D: -
V: TRBV30
CDR3: CAWDRSHGYTF

J: TRBJ1-4
length: 15
D: TRBD1
V: TRBV9
CDR3: CASSVKDRGNEKLFF

J: TRBJ1-1
length: 13
D: -
V: TRBV6-5
CDR3: CASSYSKSAEAFF

J: TRBJ1-2
length: 12
D: -
V: TRBV29-1
CDR3: CSADTPDYGYTF

J: TRBJ1-5
length: 15
D: -
V: TRBV4-1
CDR3: CASSQDTGTMGPQHF

J: TRBJ1-1
length: 13
D: -
V: TRBV29-1
CDR3: CSVEIWDTREAFF

J: TRBJ1-5
length: 13
D: -
V: TRBV9
CDR3: CASSVDSVQPQHF

J: TRBJ1-6
length: 13
D: -
V: TRBV7-9
CDR3: CASRSRFGGPLHF

J: TRBJ1-5
length: 14
D: -
V: TRBV6-5
CDR3: CASRPTGMNQPQHF

J: TRBJ1-2
length: 15
D: TRBD1
V: TRBV19
CDR3: CASSGGTGGNYGYTF